Each of the 9 T cell receptor beta chains below was sequenced from the same sample in a study of cytomegalovirus exposure and HLA in healthy donors (dated by TCRdb to the late 2010s). The library was generated by the immunoSEQ multiplex PCR assay. A mixture of 60 forward primers for TCR Vbeta segments and 13 reverse primers for TCR Jbeta segments was used in the multiplex PCR. Here the immuneACCESS table is served through TCRdb, limited to in-frame sequences with V and J called. Missing clones are a known gap in these copies; in checked studies unresolved V genes cover under half, and the rest lacks a known reason. Recorded for this sample are 110,000 to 150,000 clones; over 65% of them occurred a single time. Under 3% of the sample comes from the top ten. Sequences were obtained from PBMCs. The receptor set was obtained from a female donor in good health and CMV-seronegative.

This rearrangement joins TRBV19 to TRBJ1-5; no clear D gene. This CDR3 has 12 amino acids. V was clipped by 5 bases and J by 6 bases, with 8 bases between them. Germline V gene data show CDR1 as LNHDA and CDR2 as SQIVND (reference sequence). In nucleotides, the CDR3 is TGTGCCAGTAGTTTTCGGTCTCAGCCCCAGCATTTT. It yields the protein CASSFRSQPQHF.

The chain uses TRBV4-1 and TRBJ2-7; 7 positions agree with TRBD1. The CDR3 contains 17 residues. The junction had 16 bases not matched to a gene; V was cut back by 3 bases and J by 5 bases. Germline V gives CDR1 MGHRA, CDR2 YSYEKL. The CDR3 here is CASSQHPPPGQQDEQYF. The DNA of the CDR3 is TGCGCCAGCAGCCAGCACCCCCCGCCGGGACAGCAAGACGAGCAGTACTTC.

V gene TRBV4-3 combines with J gene TRBJ1-3; the D is unclear. Germline V gene lookup returns CDR1 LGHNA and CDR2 YSLEER. The CDR3 runs to 13 residues. Trimming removed 2 bases at V and 2 bases at J, with 4 bases between. CDR3 sequence: CASSQFTGNTIYF. The CDR3 DNA is TGCGCCAGCAGCCAATTCACTGGAAACACCATATATTTT.

Note on this clone: A read error may account for a junction end that differs from germline. The chain recombines TRBV5-4 with TRBJ1-2; TRBD1 is a possible D gene (6 bases). Germline V CDR1 and CDR2: SGHNT, YYREEE (reference sequence). The CDR3 is made up of 14 amino acids. As DNA, the CDR3 is TGTGCCAGCAGGTGGGCAGGGGAATTCTATGGCTACCCCTTC. Protein product: CASRWAGEFYGYPF.

This chain joins TRBV5-1 and TRBJ2-3, with a tentative D call TRBD1 (6 bases). Germline CDR1 reads SGHRS; CDR2 reads YFSETQ. The V and J ends lost 7 bases and 3 bases respectively, with 15 bases between them. This CDR3 region has 14 residues. For the CDR3, the DNA is TGCGCCAGCCGGACAGCCCTCGGAACAGATACGCAGTATTTT. It translates to CASRTALGTDTQYF.

The chain links TRBV30 to TRBJ2-5; D might be TRBD1 (5 bases). This CDR3 spans 15 amino acids. Germline CDR1 is GTSNPN and CDR2 is SVGIG (reference sequence). Trimming took off 0 bases at V and 3 bases at J, with 14 bases between the two ends. CDR3 DNA sequence: TGTGCCTGGAGTGTAAGGGGCTTCGGCGAAGAGACCCAGTACTTC. Its protein product is CAWSVRGFGEETQYF.

The J gene is TRBJ2-5, the V gene TRBV29-1; 7 bases map to TRBD1. The CDR3 runs to 15 residues. Per germline, CDR1 SQVTM and CDR2 ANQGSEA. V lost 5 bases, J lost 0 bases, and 9 bases stayed unmatched. The CDR3 sequence: CSVSPTDRYQETQYF. CDR3 bases: TGCAGCGTTTCGCCCACGGACAGGTACCAAGAGACCCAGTACTTC.

The chain links TRBV6-1 to TRBJ2-7; 8 positions match TRBD2. V dropped 5 bases and J dropped 3; count of bases not matched to a gene: 6. The germline CDR1 and CDR2 sequences are MNHNS and SASEGT. The CDR3 covers 14 residues. The CDR3 region has the DNA TGTGCCAGCAGTCAAACGGGGGGGCTCTACGAGCAGTACTTC. The encoded protein is CASSQTGGLYEQYF.

Concerning this clone itself: At one boundary the junction diverges from the germline segment, which might be a read error. This rearrangement joins TRBV7-9 to TRBJ2-5, with a tentative D call TRBD2 (6 bases). Per germline, CDR1 SEHNR and CDR2 FQNEAQ (reference sequence). CDR3 size: 13 residues. The CDR3 protein is CSSSQTGGETQYF. CDR3 bases: TGTTCCAGCAGCCAGACCGGGGGTGAGACCCAGTACTTC.